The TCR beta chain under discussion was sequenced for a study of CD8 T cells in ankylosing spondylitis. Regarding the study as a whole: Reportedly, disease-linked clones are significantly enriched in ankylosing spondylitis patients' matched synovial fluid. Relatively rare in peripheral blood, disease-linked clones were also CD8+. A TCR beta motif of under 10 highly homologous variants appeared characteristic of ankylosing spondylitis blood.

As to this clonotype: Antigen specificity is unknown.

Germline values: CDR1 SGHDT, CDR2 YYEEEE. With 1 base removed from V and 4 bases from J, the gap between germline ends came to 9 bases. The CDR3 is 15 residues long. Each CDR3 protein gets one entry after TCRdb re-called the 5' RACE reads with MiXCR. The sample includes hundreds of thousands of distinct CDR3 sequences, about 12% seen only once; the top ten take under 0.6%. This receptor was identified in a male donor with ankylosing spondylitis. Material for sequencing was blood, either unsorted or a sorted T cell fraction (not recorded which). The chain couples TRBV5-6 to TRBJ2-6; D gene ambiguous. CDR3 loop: CASSLTPNGANVLTF. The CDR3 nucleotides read TGTGCCAGCAGCTTGACCCCAAACGGGGCCAACGTCCTGACTTTC.